Sequencing of this T cell receptor (beta chain) was carried out in a study of beta chain features in type 1 diabetes. Study-wide context: Across every sample, 107,917,701 sorted cells were examined in total.

Details on this clone: Its target is unknown.

Regarding the study as a whole: People with Type 1 diabetes carried modestly yet significantly shorter TCRB CDR3s in all four CD4+ subsets.

V was pared by 2 bases and J by 2 bases, with 11 bases between. This CDR3 is 15 amino acids long. In germline, CDR1 is SGHTA, CDR2 FQGNSA. Expressed TCRB transcripts were sequenced, since all the RNA that had been isolated was reverse transcribed. The assay was immunoSEQ multiplex PCR, and TCRdb's table has in-frame clones only and misses some. The data hold some 900,000 clones, with 15% to 20% observed a single time. Sequencing was carried out using naive CD4+ T cells from blood. J is TRBJ2-3 and V is TRBV7-2; D may be TRBD2 (5 bases). This sequence was found in a woman aged 18-29 years in good health. CDR3 sequence reads: CASSLNSGYTDTQYF. The CDR3 DNA reads TGTGCCAGCAGCTTAAACAGCGGTTACACAGATACGCAGTATTTT.